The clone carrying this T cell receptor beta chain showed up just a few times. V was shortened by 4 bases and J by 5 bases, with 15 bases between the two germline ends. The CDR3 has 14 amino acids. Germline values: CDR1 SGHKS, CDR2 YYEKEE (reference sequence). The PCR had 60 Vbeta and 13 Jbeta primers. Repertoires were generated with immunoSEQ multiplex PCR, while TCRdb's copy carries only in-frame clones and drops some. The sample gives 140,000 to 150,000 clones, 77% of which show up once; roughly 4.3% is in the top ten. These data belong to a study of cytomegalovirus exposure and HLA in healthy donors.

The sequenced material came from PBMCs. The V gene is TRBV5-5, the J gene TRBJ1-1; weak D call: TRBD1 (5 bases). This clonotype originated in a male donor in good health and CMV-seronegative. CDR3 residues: CASSGVRGRTEAFF. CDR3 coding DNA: TGTGCCAGCAGCGGGGTTCGGGGGAGGACTGAAGCTTTCTTT.